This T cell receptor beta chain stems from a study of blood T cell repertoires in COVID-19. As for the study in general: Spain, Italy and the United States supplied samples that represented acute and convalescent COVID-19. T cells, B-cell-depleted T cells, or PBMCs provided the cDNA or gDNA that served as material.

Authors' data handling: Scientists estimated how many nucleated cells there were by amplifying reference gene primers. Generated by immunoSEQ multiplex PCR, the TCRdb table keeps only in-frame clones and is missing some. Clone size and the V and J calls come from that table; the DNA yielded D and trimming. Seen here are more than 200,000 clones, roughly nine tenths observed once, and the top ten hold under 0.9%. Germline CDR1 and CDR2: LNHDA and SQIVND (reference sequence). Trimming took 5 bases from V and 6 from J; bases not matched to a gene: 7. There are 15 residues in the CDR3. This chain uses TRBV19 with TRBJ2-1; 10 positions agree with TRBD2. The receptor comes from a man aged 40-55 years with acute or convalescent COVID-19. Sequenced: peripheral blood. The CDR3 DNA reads TGTGCCAGTAGTCCCCGGACTAGCGGAGGCAATGAGCAGTTCTTC. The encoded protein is CASSPRTSGGNEQFF.